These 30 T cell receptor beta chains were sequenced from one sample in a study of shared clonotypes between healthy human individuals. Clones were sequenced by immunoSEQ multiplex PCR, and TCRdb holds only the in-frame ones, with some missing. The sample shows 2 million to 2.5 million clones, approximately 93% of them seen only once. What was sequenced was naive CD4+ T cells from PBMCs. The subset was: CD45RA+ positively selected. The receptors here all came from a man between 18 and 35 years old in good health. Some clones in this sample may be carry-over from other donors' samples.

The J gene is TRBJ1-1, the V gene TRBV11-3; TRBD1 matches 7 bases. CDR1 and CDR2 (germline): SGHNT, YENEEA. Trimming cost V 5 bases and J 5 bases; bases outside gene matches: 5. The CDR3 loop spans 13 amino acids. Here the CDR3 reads CASSRQGYTEAFF. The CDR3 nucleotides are TGTGCCAGCAGCCGACAGGGTTATACTGAAGCTTTCTTT.

The CDR3 loop is CASSGGTSTYEQYF. CDR3 bases: TGTGCCAGCAGTGGTGGGACTAGTACCTACGAGCAGTACTTC. V gene TRBV2 combines with J gene TRBJ2-7, with 8 nucleotides matching TRBD2. Germline CDR1 is SNHLY and CDR2 is FYNNEI. V shed 4 bases, J shed 2 bases, and the junction held 4 bases outside the gene matches. The CDR3 is made up of 14 amino acids.

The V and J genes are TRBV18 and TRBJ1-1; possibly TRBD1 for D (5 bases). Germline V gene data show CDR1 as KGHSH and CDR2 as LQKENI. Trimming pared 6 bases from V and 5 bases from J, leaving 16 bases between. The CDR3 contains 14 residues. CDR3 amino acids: CASSPAGVGTEAFF. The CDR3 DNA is TGTGCCAGCTCCCCCGCGGGGGTGGGGACTGAAGCTTTCTTT.

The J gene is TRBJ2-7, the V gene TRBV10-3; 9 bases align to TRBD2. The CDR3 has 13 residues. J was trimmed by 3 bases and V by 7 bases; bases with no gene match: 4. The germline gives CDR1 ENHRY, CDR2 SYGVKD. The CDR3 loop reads CAIKSGRNYEQYF. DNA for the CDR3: TGTGCCATCAAAAGCGGGAGGAACTACGAGCAGTACTTC.

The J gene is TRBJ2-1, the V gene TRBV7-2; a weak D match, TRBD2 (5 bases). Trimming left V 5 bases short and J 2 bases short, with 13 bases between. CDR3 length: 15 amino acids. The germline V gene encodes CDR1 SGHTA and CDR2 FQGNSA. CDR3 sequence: CASSPTGFTYNEQFF. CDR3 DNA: TGTGCCAGCAGCCCAACGGGGTTCACCTACAATGAGCAGTTCTTC.

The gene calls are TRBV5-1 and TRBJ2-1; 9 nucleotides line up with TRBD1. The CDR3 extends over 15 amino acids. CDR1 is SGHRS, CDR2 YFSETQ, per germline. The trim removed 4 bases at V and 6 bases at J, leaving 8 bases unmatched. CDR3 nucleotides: TGCGCCAGCAGCCGGACAGGGGAGTTACCCAATGAGCAGTTCTTC. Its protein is CASSRTGELPNEQFF.

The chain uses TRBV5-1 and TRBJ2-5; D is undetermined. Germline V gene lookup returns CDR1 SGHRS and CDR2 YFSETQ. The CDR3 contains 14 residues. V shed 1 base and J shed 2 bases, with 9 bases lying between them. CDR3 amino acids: CASSLWAAQETQYF. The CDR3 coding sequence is TGCGCCAGCAGCTTGTGGGCAGCGCAAGAGACCCAGTACTTC.

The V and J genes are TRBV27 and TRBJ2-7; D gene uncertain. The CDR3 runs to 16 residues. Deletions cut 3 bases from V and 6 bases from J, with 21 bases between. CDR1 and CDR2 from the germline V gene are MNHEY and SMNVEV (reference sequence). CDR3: CASSFRRVSLGLEQYF. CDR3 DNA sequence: TGTGCCAGCAGTTTCCGTCGGGTGAGCCTAGGTCTCGAGCAGTACTTC.

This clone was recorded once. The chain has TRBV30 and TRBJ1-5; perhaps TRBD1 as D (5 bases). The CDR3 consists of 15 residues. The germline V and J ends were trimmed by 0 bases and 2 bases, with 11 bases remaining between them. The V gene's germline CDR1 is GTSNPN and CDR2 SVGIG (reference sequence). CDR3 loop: CAWSVGAGGNQPQHF. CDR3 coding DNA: TGTGCCTGGAGTGTAGGGGCAGGAGGCAATCAGCCCCAGCATTTT.

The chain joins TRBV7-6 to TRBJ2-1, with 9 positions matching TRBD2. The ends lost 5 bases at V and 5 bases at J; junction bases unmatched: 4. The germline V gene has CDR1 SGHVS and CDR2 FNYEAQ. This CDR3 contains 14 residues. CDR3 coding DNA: TGTGCCAGCAGCGCTAGCGGGGCTCACAATGAGCAGTTCTTC. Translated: CASSASGAHNEQFF.

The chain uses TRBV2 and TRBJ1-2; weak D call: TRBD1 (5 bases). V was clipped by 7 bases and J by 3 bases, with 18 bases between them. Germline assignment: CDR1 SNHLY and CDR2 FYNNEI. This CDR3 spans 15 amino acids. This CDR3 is CASTLDVGADYGYTF. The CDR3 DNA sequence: TGTGCCAGCACCCTAGACGTCGGGGCTGACTATGGCTACACCTTC. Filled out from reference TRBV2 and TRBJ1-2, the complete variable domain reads EPEVTQTPSHQVTQMGQEVILRCVPISNHLYFYWYRQILGQKVEFLVSFYNNEISEKSEIFDDQFSVERPDGSNFTLKIRSTKLEDSAMYFCASTLDVGADYGYTFGSGTRLTVV.

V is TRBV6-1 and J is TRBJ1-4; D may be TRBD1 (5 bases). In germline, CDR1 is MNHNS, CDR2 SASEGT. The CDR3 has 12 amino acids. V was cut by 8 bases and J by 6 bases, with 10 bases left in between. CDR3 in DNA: TGTGCCAGCTGGGACCCACATGAAAAACTGTTTTTT. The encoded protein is CASWDPHEKLFF.

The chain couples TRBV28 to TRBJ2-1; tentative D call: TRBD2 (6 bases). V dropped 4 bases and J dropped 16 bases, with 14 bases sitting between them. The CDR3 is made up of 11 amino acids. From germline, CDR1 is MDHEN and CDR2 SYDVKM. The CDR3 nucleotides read TGTGCCAGCAGTTCCGCCGGGACTCCTTTCTTC. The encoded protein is CASSSAGTPFF.

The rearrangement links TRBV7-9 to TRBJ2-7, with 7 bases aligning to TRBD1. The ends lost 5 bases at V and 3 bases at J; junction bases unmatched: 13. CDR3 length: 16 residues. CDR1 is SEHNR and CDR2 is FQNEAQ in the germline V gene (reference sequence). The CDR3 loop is CASSTYRGALYYEQYF. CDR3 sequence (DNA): TGTGCCAGCAGCACTTACAGGGGCGCCCTTTACTACGAGCAGTACTTC. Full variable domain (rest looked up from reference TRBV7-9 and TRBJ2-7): DTGVSQNPRHKITKRGQNVTFRCDPISEHNRLYWYRQTLGQGPEFLTYFQNEAQLEKSRLLSDRFSAERPKGSFSTLEIQRTEQGDSAMYLCASSTYRGALYYEQYFGPGTRLTVT.

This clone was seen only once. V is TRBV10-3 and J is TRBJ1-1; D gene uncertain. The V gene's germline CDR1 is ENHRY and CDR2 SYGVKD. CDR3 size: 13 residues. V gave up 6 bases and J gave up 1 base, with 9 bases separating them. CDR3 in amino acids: CAISLAGNTEAFF. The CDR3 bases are TGTGCCATCAGCTTAGCGGGGAACACTGAAGCTTTCTTT.

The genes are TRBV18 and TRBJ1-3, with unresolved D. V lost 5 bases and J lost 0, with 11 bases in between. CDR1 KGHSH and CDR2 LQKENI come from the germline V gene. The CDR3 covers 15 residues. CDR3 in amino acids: CASSTALRSGNTIYF. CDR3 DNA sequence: TGTGCCAGCTCAACAGCACTACGCTCTGGAAACACCATATATTTT.

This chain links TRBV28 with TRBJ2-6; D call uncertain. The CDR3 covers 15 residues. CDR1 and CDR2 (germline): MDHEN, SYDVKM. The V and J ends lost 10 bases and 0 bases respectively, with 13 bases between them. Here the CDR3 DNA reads TGTGCCATAAACACCCCCTCCTCTGGGGCCAACGTCCTGACTTTC. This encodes CAINTPSSGANVLTF.

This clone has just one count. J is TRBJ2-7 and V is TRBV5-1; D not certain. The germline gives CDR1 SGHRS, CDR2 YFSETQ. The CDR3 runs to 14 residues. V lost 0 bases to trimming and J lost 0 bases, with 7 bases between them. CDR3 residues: CASSLEARSYEQYF. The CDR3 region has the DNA TGCGCCAGCAGCTTGGAGGCCCGCTCCTACGAGCAGTACTTC.

CDR3 bases: TGTGCCAGTAGGGTGCAGGGTGGCACAGATACGCAGTATTTT. Encoded protein: CASRVQGGTDTQYF. The V and J genes are TRBV19 and TRBJ2-3; D might be TRBD1 (5 bases). Germline loops: CDR1 LNHDA, CDR2 SQIVND (reference sequence). There are 14 residues in the CDR3. V gave up 6 bases and J gave up 1 base, with 11 bases separating them. The full variable domain, its missing parts supplied by reference TRBV19 and TRBJ2-3, is DGGITQSPKYLFRKEGQNVTLSCEQNLNHDAMYWYRQDPGQGLRLIYYSQIVNDFQKGDIAEGYSVSREKKESFPLTVTSAQKNPTAFYLCASRVQGGTDTQYFGPGTRLTVL.

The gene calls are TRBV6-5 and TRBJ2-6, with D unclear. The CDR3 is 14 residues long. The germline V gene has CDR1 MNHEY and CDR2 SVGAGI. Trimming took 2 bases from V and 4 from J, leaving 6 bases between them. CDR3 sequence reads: CASSYDSGANVLTF. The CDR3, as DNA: TGTGCCAGCAGTTACGACTCCGGGGCCAACGTCCTGACTTTC.

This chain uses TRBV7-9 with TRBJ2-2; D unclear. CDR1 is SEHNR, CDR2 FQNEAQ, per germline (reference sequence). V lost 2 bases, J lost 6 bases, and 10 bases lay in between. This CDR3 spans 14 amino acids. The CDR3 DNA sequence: TGTGCCAGCAGCTTAATATCGGGTGCCGGGGAGCTGTTTTTT. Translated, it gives CASSLISGAGELFF. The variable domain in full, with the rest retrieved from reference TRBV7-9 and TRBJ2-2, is DTGVSQNPRHKITKRGQNVTFRCDPISEHNRLYWYRQTLGQGPEFLTYFQNEAQLEKSRLLSDRFSAERPKGSFSTLEIQRTEQGDSAMYLCASSLISGAGELFFGEGSRLTVL.

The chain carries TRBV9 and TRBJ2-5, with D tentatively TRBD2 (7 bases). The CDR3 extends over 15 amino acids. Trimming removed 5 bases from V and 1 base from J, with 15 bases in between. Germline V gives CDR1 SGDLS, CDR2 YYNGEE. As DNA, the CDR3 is TGTGCCAGCAGTCGCTCGGGGGGCATCCAAGAGACCCAGTACTTC. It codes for CASSRSGGIQETQYF.

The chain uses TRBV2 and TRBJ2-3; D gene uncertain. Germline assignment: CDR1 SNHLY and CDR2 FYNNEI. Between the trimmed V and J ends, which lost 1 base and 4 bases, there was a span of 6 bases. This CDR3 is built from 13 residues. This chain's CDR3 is CASSEGVPDTQYF. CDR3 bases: TGTGCCAGCAGTGAAGGGGTCCCAGATACGCAGTATTTT.

CDR3 amino acids: CASSGNRGLGYGYTF. The CDR3 nucleotides read TGTGCCAGCAGCGGGAACAGGGGCTTAGGCTATGGCTACACCTTC. The chain is built from TRBV5-4 and TRBJ1-2; 7 bases match TRBD1. The CDR3 length is 15 residues. V gave up 4 bases and J gave up 4 bases; unmatched junction bases: 10. Germline CDR1 is SGHNT and CDR2 is YYREEE (reference sequence).

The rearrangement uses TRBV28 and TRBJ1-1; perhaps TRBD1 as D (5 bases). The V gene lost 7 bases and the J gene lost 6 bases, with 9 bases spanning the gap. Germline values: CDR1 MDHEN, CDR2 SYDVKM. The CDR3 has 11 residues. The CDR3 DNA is TGTGCCAGCACCGTGGGGGCTGAAGCTTTCTTT. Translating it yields CASTVGAEAFF.

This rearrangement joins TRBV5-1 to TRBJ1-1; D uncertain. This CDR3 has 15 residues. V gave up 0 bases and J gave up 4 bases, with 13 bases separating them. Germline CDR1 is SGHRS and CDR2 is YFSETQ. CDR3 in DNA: TGCGCCAGCAGCTTGGCGTTAGGGTCGGGCACTGAAGCTTTCTTT. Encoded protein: CASSLALGSGTEAFF.

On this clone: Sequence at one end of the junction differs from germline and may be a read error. The CDR3 sequence: CATSREGGRNQETQYF. The CDR3 DNA is TGTGCCACCAGCCGAGAGGGGGGGAGAAACCAAGAGACCCAGTACTTC. The rearrangement links TRBV15 to TRBJ2-5; D is perhaps TRBD2 (7 bases). This CDR3 region has 16 residues. The germline V gene encodes CDR1 LNHNV and CDR2 YYDKDF (reference sequence).

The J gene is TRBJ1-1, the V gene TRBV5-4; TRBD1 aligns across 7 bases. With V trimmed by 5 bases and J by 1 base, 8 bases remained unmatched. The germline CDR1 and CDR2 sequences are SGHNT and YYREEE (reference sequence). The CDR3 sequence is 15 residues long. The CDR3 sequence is CASSSGGTTNTEAFF. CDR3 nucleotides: TGTGCCAGCAGTTCAGGGGGTACTACGAACACTGAAGCTTTCTTT.

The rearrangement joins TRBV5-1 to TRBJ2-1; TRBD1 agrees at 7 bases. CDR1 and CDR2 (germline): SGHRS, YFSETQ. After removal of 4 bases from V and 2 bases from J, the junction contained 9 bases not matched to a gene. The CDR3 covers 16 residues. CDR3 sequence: CASSPFGTDTYNEQFF. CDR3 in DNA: TGCGCCAGCAGCCCCTTCGGGACAGACACCTACAATGAGCAGTTCTTC.

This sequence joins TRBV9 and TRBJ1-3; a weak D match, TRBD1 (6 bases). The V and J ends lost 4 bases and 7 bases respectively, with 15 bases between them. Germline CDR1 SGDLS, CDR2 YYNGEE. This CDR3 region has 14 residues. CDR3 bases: TGTGCCAGCAGCTCTTCCGGGGGGCGGAACACCATATATTTT. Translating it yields CASSSSGGRNTIYF.